This TCR beta chain was observed in a study of CD8+ T cells in alopecia areata. As to treatment: oral pan-JAK inhibitor, 5-10 mg twice daily. In each case, RNA was isolated and then reverse transcribed into cDNA as the sequencing template. Here immunoSEQ multiplex PCR was the method, and the copy in TCRdb shows in-frame clones only, minus some. The repertoire holds about 180,000 clones, with approximately 50% as singletons. The TCR was taken from a human donor with alopecia areata. This specimen consisted of CD8+ T cells sorted from blood, obtained at week 52, from a patient treated with tofacitinib.

CDR3 amino acids: CASSNRQQQNQPQHF. The CDR3 nucleotides are TGTGCCAGCAGCAATAGACAACAGCAGAATCAGCCCCAGCATTTT. The rearrangement uses TRBV5-6 and TRBJ1-5; no clear D. Trimming removed 4 bases at V and 4 bases at J, with 15 bases between. The CDR3 sequence is 15 residues long. Germline values: CDR1 SGHDT, CDR2 YYEEEE.